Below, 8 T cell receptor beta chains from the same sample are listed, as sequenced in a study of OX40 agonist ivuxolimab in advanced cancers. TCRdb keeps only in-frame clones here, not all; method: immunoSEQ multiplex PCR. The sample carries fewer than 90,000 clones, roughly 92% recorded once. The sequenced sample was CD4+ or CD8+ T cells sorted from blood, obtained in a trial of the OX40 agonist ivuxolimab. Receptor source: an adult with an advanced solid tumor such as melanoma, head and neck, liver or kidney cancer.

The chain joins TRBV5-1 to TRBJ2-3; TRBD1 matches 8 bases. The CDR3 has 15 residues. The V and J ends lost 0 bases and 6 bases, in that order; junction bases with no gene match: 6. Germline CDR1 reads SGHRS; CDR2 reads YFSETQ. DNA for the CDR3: TGCGCCAGCAGCTTGGGGCAGGGGGCTTACGATACGCAGTATTTT. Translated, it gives CASSLGQGAYDTQYF.

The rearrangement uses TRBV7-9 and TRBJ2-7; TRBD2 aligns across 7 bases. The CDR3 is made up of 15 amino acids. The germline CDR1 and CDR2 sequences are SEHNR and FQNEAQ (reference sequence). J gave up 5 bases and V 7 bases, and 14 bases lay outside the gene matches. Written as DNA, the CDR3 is TGTGCCAGCAACCAGGAGGGGAGGGGCCCCCACGAGCAGTACTTC. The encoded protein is CASNQEGRGPHEQYF.

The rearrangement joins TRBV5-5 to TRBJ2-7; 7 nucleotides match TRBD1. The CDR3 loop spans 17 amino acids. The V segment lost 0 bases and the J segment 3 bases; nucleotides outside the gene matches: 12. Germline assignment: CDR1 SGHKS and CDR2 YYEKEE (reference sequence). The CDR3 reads CASSLELGTASSYEQYF. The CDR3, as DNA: TGTGCCAGCAGCTTGGAATTAGGGACAGCCTCCAGCTACGAGCAGTACTTC. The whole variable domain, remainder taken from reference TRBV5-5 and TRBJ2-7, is DAGVTQSPTHLIKTRGQQVTLRCSPISGHKSVSWYQQVLGQGPQFIFQYYEKEERGRGNFPDRFSARQFPNYSSELNVNALLLGDSALYLCASSLELGTASSYEQYFGPGTRLTVT.

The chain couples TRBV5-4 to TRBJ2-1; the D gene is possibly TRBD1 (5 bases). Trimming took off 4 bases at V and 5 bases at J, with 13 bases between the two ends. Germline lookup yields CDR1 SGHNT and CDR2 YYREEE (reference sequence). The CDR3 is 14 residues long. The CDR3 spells CASSVAAGHNEQFF. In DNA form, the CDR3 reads TGTGCCAGCAGCGTGGCGGCAGGGCACAATGAGCAGTTCTTC.

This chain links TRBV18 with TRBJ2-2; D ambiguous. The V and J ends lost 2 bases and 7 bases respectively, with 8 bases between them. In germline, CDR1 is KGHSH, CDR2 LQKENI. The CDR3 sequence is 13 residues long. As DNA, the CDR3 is TGTGCCAGCTCACCAAAAAATAGCGGGGAGCTGTTTTTT. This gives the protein CASSPKNSGELFF.

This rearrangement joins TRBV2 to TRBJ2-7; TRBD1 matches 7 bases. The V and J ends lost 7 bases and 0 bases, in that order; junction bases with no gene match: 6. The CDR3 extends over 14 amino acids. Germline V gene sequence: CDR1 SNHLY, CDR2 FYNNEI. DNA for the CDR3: TGTGCCAGCAAGGGGGCAGGGGCCTCCTACGAGCAGTACTTC. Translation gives CASKGAGASYEQYF.

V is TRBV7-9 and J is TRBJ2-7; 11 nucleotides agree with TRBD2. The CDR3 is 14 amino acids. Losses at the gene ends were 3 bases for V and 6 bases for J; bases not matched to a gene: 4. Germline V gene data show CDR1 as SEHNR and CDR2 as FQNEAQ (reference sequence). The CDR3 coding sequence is TGTGCCAGCAGCTTCCTGACTAGCGGGATCGAGCAGTACTTC. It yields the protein CASSFLTSGIEQYF. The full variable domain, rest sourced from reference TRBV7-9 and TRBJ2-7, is DTGVSQNPRHKITKRGQNVTFRCDPISEHNRLYWYRQTLGQGPEFLTYFQNEAQLEKSRLLSDRFSAERPKGSFSTLEIQRTEQGDSAMYLCASSFLTSGIEQYFGPGTRLTVT.

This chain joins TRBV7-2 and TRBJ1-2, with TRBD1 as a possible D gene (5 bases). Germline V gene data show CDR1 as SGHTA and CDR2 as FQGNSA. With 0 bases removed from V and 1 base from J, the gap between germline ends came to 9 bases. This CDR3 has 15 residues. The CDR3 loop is CASSLATGVNYGYTF. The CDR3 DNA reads TGTGCCAGCAGCTTAGCCACAGGAGTTAACTATGGCTACACCTTC.